This is a list of T cell receptor beta chains from one sample in a study of blood T cell repertoires in COVID-19. Repertoires were generated with immunoSEQ multiplex PCR, while TCRdb's copy carries only in-frame clones and drops some. Counted here are roughly 250,000 clones, 85% occurring once; the ten biggest clones make up over 5.5%. Sample: peripheral blood. All receptors come from a woman aged 60 to 75 with active or convalescent COVID-19. Both conserved end residues are part of each CDR3. Each record gives: CDR3 protein, J gene, clone size, V gene. The size field is filled for only some rows; it gives once, few, many or a size class.

CDR3aa: CATGVSNQPQHF
j_gene: TRBJ1-5
abundance: NA
v_gene: TRBV15

CDR3aa: CASSEQTSGGANEQFF
j_gene: TRBJ2-1
abundance: NA
v_gene: TRBV25-1

CDR3aa: CASSFSQETQYF
j_gene: TRBJ2-5
abundance: NA
v_gene: TRBV12-3/TRBV12-4

CDR3aa: CASSLVYSGSSGNTIYF
j_gene: TRBJ1-3
abundance: NA
v_gene: TRBV7-8

CDR3aa: CASSRPNGTSGRVRRSTDTQYF
j_gene: TRBJ2-3
abundance: once
v_gene: TRBV3-1/TRBV3-2

CDR3aa: CASSSPTRGRNTEAFF
j_gene: TRBJ1-1
abundance: NA
v_gene: TRBV28

CDR3aa: CASSVFRTENTEAFF
j_gene: TRBJ1-1
abundance: NA
v_gene: TRBV2

CDR3aa: CAFGLGGGYGYTF
j_gene: TRBJ1-2
abundance: NA
v_gene: TRBV30

CDR3aa: CASSVAPDSYEQYF
j_gene: TRBJ2-7
abundance: NA
v_gene: TRBV9

CDR3aa: CASSKTGGNTEAFF
j_gene: TRBJ1-1
abundance: NA
v_gene: TRBV5-1

CDR3aa: CASSTTDFYGYTF
j_gene: TRBJ1-2
abundance: NA
v_gene: TRBV4-2

CDR3aa: CASSLGGGNQPQHF
j_gene: TRBJ1-5
abundance: NA
v_gene: TRBV13

CDR3aa: CASSLAGVPGSQYF
j_gene: TRBJ2-5
abundance: NA
v_gene: TRBV5-4

CDR3aa: CASSLNRGTEAFF
j_gene: TRBJ1-1
abundance: NA
v_gene: TRBV12-3/TRBV12-4

CDR3aa: CAWSELGTGGYGYTF
j_gene: TRBJ1-2
abundance: NA
v_gene: TRBV30

CDR3aa: CASSTFEQGAGNTIYF
j_gene: TRBJ1-3
abundance: NA
v_gene: TRBV6-4

CDR3aa: CASKNHRGPTNEKLFF
j_gene: TRBJ1-4
abundance: NA
v_gene: TRBV19

CDR3aa: CASSLARVGGNPDTQYF
j_gene: TRBJ2-3
abundance: NA
v_gene: TRBV5-6

CDR3aa: CASTKAPRGRGTGELFF
j_gene: TRBJ2-2
abundance: NA
v_gene: TRBV5-1

CDR3aa: CASSIDTSGGGETQYF
j_gene: TRBJ2-5
abundance: NA
v_gene: TRBV19

CDR3aa: CASSRGGNTEAFF
j_gene: TRBJ1-1
abundance: NA
v_gene: TRBV2

CDR3aa: CASSLGGPYEQYF
j_gene: TRBJ2-7
abundance: NA
v_gene: TRBV5-1

CDR3aa: CASSPGQPPRAEAFF
j_gene: TRBJ1-1
abundance: few
v_gene: TRBV5-6

CDR3aa: CASSYPHMTSGGSFSYNEQFF
j_gene: TRBJ2-1
abundance: once
v_gene: TRBV6-2/TRBV6-3

CDR3aa: CASSPREGPGDEKLFF
j_gene: TRBJ1-4
abundance: NA
v_gene: TRBV3-1/TRBV3-2

CDR3aa: CASSRLAPHEQYF
j_gene: TRBJ2-7
abundance: NA
v_gene: TRBV28

CDR3aa: CASRLHPEGTEAFF
j_gene: TRBJ1-1
abundance: NA
v_gene: TRBV4-1

CDR3aa: CASSQNDGHGDTQYF
j_gene: TRBJ2-3
abundance: NA
v_gene: TRBV4-1

CDR3aa: CASSWGTANTEAFF
j_gene: TRBJ1-1
abundance: NA
v_gene: TRBV6-5

CDR3aa: CASSSSGHWDTEAFF
j_gene: TRBJ1-1
abundance: once
v_gene: TRBV11-2

CDR3aa: CASSHRDRQNTEAFF
j_gene: TRBJ1-1
abundance: NA
v_gene: TRBV19

CDR3aa: CASSSLQGEGYNEQFF
j_gene: TRBJ2-1
abundance: NA
v_gene: TRBV6-6

CDR3aa: CAIRGDSQETQYF
j_gene: TRBJ2-5
abundance: NA
v_gene: TRBV10-3

CDR3aa: CASSLDAQGYTGELFF
j_gene: TRBJ2-2
abundance: NA
v_gene: TRBV11-2

CDR3aa: CASSLRDRGRTEAFF
j_gene: TRBJ1-1
abundance: NA
v_gene: TRBV11-3

CDR3aa: CASSGSGGLTYNSPLHF
j_gene: TRBJ1-6
abundance: once
v_gene: TRBV6-1

CDR3aa: CASSQDLAGVGEQYF
j_gene: TRBJ2-7
abundance: NA
v_gene: TRBV4-1

CDR3aa: CASSQGNRGGETQYF
j_gene: TRBJ2-5
abundance: NA
v_gene: TRBV4-1

CDR3aa: CASSWDTGSGSGGYTF
j_gene: TRBJ1-2
abundance: NA
v_gene: TRBV5-1

CDR3aa: CASSLTGESGYTF
j_gene: TRBJ1-2
abundance: NA
v_gene: TRBV5-1

CDR3aa: CAISGGQKLEAFF
j_gene: TRBJ1-1
abundance: NA
v_gene: TRBV10-3

CDR3aa: CASSFGPGQGEETQYF
j_gene: TRBJ2-5
abundance: NA
v_gene: TRBV11-3

CDR3aa: CASSSSRDRGLYNEQFF
j_gene: TRBJ2-1
abundance: NA
v_gene: TRBV13

CDR3aa: CASRAPTASGGYTF
j_gene: TRBJ1-2
abundance: NA
v_gene: TRBV6-5

CDR3aa: CASSQPGQTYEQYF
j_gene: TRBJ2-7
abundance: NA
v_gene: TRBV13

CDR3aa: CASTTKTSSYNEQFF
j_gene: TRBJ2-1
abundance: few
v_gene: TRBV7-9

CDR3aa: CASRLGTSGAETQYF
j_gene: TRBJ2-5
abundance: NA
v_gene: TRBV5-1

CDR3aa: CSVGFEYGEQYF
j_gene: TRBJ2-7
abundance: NA
v_gene: TRBV29-1

CDR3aa: CASSWSRKALEQYF
j_gene: TRBJ2-7
abundance: NA
v_gene: TRBV6-5

CDR3aa: CASSVPEGGYSYEQYF
j_gene: TRBJ2-7
abundance: NA
v_gene: TRBV6-1

CDR3aa: CASSHEAGGVGEKLFF
j_gene: TRBJ1-4
abundance: NA
v_gene: TRBV27

CDR3aa: CASSGGTGPTYNEQFF
j_gene: TRBJ2-1
abundance: NA
v_gene: TRBV7-9

CDR3aa: CASSQGGGDSYEQYF
j_gene: TRBJ2-7
abundance: few
v_gene: TRBV6-5

CDR3aa: CAWRGQGLNYGYTF
j_gene: TRBJ1-2
abundance: NA
v_gene: TRBV30

CDR3aa: CASRQGADTQYF
j_gene: TRBJ2-3
abundance: NA
v_gene: TRBV27

CDR3aa: CASRGQNYGYTF
j_gene: TRBJ1-2
abundance: NA
v_gene: TRBV2

CDR3aa: CASSQGGGTDTQYF
j_gene: TRBJ2-3
abundance: NA
v_gene: TRBV3-1/TRBV3-2

CDR3aa: CASKPPENTGELFF
j_gene: TRBJ2-2
abundance: NA
v_gene: TRBV19

CDR3aa: CASTLTVPARYNEQFF
j_gene: TRBJ2-1
abundance: NA
v_gene: TRBV7-8